These 17 T cell receptor beta chains were sequenced from one sample in a study of PD-1 blockade in classical Hodgkin lymphoma. Sequencing used immunoSEQ multiplex PCR; TCRdb keeps in-frame clones, though not all of them. The table records about 4,300 clones, approximately 70% of them present only once. The time point denotes: cycle 4 day 1 (C4D1), after less than seven weeks of nivolumab. All trial patients relapsed after autologous stem cell transplantation. Thawed PBMCs underwent magnetic negative selection to obtain purified CD8+ T cells. Source: CD8+ T cells from blood, taken before the fourth cycle of nivolumab. These receptors were obtained from a human donor with classical Hodgkin lymphoma.

The rearrangement joins TRBV2 to TRBJ2-7; maybe TRBD1 (6 bases). V was cut by 8 bases and J by 1 base, with 12 bases left in between. The CDR3 runs 13 residues. From germline, CDR1 is SNHLY and CDR2 FYNNEI. The CDR3 DNA reads TGTGCCAGCGGAAATGGACAGTCCTACGAGCAGTACTTC. It codes for CASGNGQSYEQYF.

V is TRBV5-8 and J is TRBJ2-7, with D maybe TRBD2 (5 bases). Trimming stripped 4 bases from V and 7 bases from J, with 15 bases between. The CDR3 has 13 residues. Germline assignment: CDR1 SGHTS and CDR2 YDEGEE. Here the CDR3 reads CASSPDGILEQYF. CDR3 coding DNA: TGTGCCAGCAGCCCGGACGGGATCCTGGAGCAGTACTTC.

V and J are TRBV2 and TRBJ1-1; a weak D match, TRBD1 (5 bases). Germline lookup yields CDR1 SNHLY and CDR2 FYNNEI. V shed 8 bases and J shed 4 bases, with 8 bases lying between them. The CDR3 sequence is 11 residues long. CDR3 nucleotide sequence: TGTGCCAGCCCAGGGAGCACTGAAGCTTTCTTT. This translates into CASPGSTEAFF.

V and J are TRBV6-1 and TRBJ2-7, with D maybe TRBD1 (7 bases). Germline V gene data show CDR1 as MNHNS and CDR2 as SASEGT. Trimming stripped 2 bases from V and 4 bases from J, with 21 bases between. The CDR3 sequence is 17 residues long. This CDR3 reads CASSESRRTGAGYEQYF. CDR3 sequence (DNA): TGTGCCAGCAGTGAAAGTCGTAGAACAGGGGCGGGGTACGAGCAGTACTTC.

The chain is built from TRBV5-4 and TRBJ1-6; D not certain. The CDR3 covers 15 residues. Germline V gene lookup returns CDR1 SGHNT and CDR2 YYREEE (reference sequence). The V and J ends lost 2 bases and 2 bases respectively, with 8 bases between them. CDR3 coding DNA: TGTGCCAGCAGCTTAGGCCAAACCTATAATTCACCCCTCCACTTT. Amino acids: CASSLGQTYNSPLHF.

The J gene is TRBJ1-2, the V gene TRBV2, with no clear D. CDR1 is SNHLY and CDR2 is FYNNEI in the germline V gene. V was shortened by 7 bases and J by 1 base, with 7 bases between the two germline ends. The CDR3 has 12 amino acids. The CDR3 reads CASIPDNYGYTF. The CDR3 nucleotides are TGTGCCAGCATACCGGATAACTATGGCTACACCTTC.

This chain links TRBV27 with TRBJ2-1; D is uncertain. V was cut by 1 base and J by 8 bases, with 9 bases left in between. Germline loops: CDR1 MNHEY, CDR2 SMNVEV (reference sequence). The CDR3 sequence is 13 residues long. CDR3 DNA sequence: TGTGCCAGCAGTTTATGGGATGGGGATGAGCAGTTCTTC. Protein product: CASSLWDGDEQFF.

This chain joins TRBV6-5 and TRBJ2-7; D gene ambiguous. The CDR3 contains 13 residues. CDR1 and CDR2 from the germline V gene are MNHEY and SVGAGI. The V end lost 2 bases, the J end lost 2 bases, and 7 bases lay between the germline ends. As DNA, the CDR3 is TGTGCCAGCAGTTACCCCCCAGCCTACGAGCAGTACTTC. Translation gives CASSYPPAYEQYF.

This chain uses TRBV5-4 with TRBJ2-5, with D possibly TRBD1 on 6 matching bases. The closer fit of TRBJ2-7 to the DNA end suggests the J call may be wrong. Germline V gene sequence: CDR1 SGHNT, CDR2 YYREEE (reference sequence). The CDR3 extends over 14 amino acids. CDR3 nucleotides: TGTGCCAGCAGCTTGGCCTACAGGGTCCACGAGCAGTACTTC. It codes for CASSLAYRVHEQYF.

This clone rates as large. This chain connects TRBV4-2 to TRBJ2-3; D uncertain. Deletions cut 1 base from V and 4 bases from J, with 15 bases between. Germline assignment: CDR1 LGHNA and CDR2 YNFKEQ. The CDR3 is 16 residues long. This CDR3 is CASSQVWAAPPDTQYF. CDR3 DNA sequence: TGTGCCAGCAGCCAAGTGTGGGCCGCCCCTCCAGATACGCAGTATTTT.

The J gene is TRBJ2-1, the V gene TRBV7-9; D not resolved. V was cut by 4 bases and J by 2 bases, with 6 bases left in between. The length of the CDR3 is 13 residues. Germline CDR1 is SEHNR and CDR2 is FQNEAQ (reference sequence). CDR3 region: CASSSPAYNEQFF. In DNA form, the CDR3 reads TGTGCCAGCAGCTCACCTGCCTACAATGAGCAGTTCTTC.

The chain is built from TRBV4-3 and TRBJ2-7, with no clear D. This CDR3 has 15 residues. The V end was cut by 1 base, the J end by 3 bases, with 13 bases between. From germline, CDR1 is LGHNA and CDR2 YSLEER. As DNA, the CDR3 is TGCGCCAGCAGCCAAGTAGTTTTTGGGGACTACGAGCAGTACTTC. As protein: CASSQVVFGDYEQYF.

V and J are TRBV5-5 and TRBJ1-1; TRBD1 is a possible D gene (6 bases). Per germline, CDR1 SGHKS and CDR2 YYEKEE (reference sequence). The CDR3 contains 15 residues. V was trimmed by 0 bases and J by 2 bases, leaving 11 bases between them. The CDR3 sequence: CASSLGAGANTEAFF. The CDR3 DNA reads as TGTGCCAGCAGCTTGGGGGCAGGGGCCAACACTGAAGCTTTCTTT.

CDR3 nucleotide sequence: TGTGCCAGCAGTTCCGACAGGGAAATGGATCAGCCCCAGCATTTT. As protein: CASSSDREMDQPQHF. The chain links TRBV28 to TRBJ1-5, with TRBD1 matching over 7 bases. The V gene end was trimmed by 4 bases and the J gene end by 5 bases; junction bases not matched to a gene: 8. The CDR3 is made up of 15 amino acids. CDR1 MDHEN and CDR2 SYDVKM come from the germline V gene.

This chain connects TRBV9 to TRBJ2-5; D tentatively fits TRBD1 or TRBD2 (5 bases each). The J call is in doubt because the DNA end fits TRBJ2-7 better. The CDR3 length is 14 residues. CDR1 and CDR2 (germline): SGDLS, YYNGEE. The CDR3 DNA follows: TGTGCCAGCAGCGTAGGGGACGGAGTGTACGAGCAGTACTTC. Amino acids: CASSVGDGVYEQYF.

The rearrangement joins TRBV6-5 to TRBJ2-1, with D perhaps matching TRBD2 (5 bases). CDR3 size: 12 residues. Germline V lookup: CDR1 MNHEY, CDR2 SVGAGI. V lost 7 bases to trimming and J lost 3 bases, with 7 bases between them. The CDR3 sequence: CASTGNYNEQFF. The CDR3, as DNA: TGTGCCAGCACGGGGAACTACAATGAGCAGTTCTTC.

The rearrangement joins TRBV7-6 to TRBJ1-5; D remains unclear. V was cut by 2 bases and J by 2 bases, with 4 bases left in between. CDR3 length: 13 amino acids. Germline loops: CDR1 SGHVS, CDR2 FNYEAQ. CDR3 DNA sequence: TGTGCCAGCAGCTTATGGGGCAATCAGCCCCAGCATTTT. Translating it yields CASSLWGNQPQHF.